The 18 T cell receptor beta chains below come from one sample, sequenced in a study of control samples from healthy donors and cancer patients. Here immunoSEQ multiplex PCR was the method, and the copy in TCRdb shows in-frame clones only, minus some. In the table there are 75,000 to 90,000 clones, over 65% of which are singletons. Material for sequencing was blood. Receptors were obtained from a woman in her 40s in good health.

The chain couples TRBV6-5 to TRBJ1-1; 8 nucleotides match TRBD1. V shed 6 bases, J shed 1 base, and the junction held 4 bases outside the gene matches. The CDR3 has 14 amino acids. Per the germline V gene, CDR1 is MNHEY and CDR2 is SVGAGI. The chain's CDR3 is CASRGQGRNTEAFF. Written as DNA, the CDR3 is TGTGCCAGCAGAGGACAGGGCAGGAACACTGAAGCTTTCTTT.

The J gene is TRBJ1-1, the V gene TRBV5-5; 7 bases agree with TRBD1. J lost 0 bases, V lost 0 bases, and 2 bases had no gene match. CDR1 is SGHKS and CDR2 is YYEKEE in the germline V gene (reference sequence). The CDR3 has 15 residues. DNA for the CDR3: TGTGCCAGCAGCTTGGGGGGACAGTTGAACACTGAAGCTTTCTTT. Translated: CASSLGGQLNTEAFF.

V gene TRBV5-6 combines with J gene TRBJ2-3; TRBD2 matches 11 bases. V gave up 6 bases and J gave up 2 bases; unmatched junction bases: 2. This CDR3 is 14 amino acids long. Germline V gene sequence: CDR1 SGHDT, CDR2 YYEEEE. CDR3 residues: CASKGLAATDTQYF. The CDR3 nucleotides are TGTGCCAGCAAGGGACTAGCGGCCACAGATACGCAGTATTTT.

The J gene is TRBJ2-6, the V gene TRBV11-3; D remains ambiguous. The CDR3 totals 16 residues. CDR1 SGHNT and CDR2 YENEEA come from the germline V gene. V was cut by 3 bases and J by 2 bases, with 11 bases left in between. The CDR3: CASSFKRQAGANVLTF. CDR3 DNA sequence: TGTGCCAGCAGCTTCAAACGTCAGGCTGGGGCCAACGTCCTGACTTTC.

The rearrangement links TRBV18 to TRBJ1-4; 12 positions match TRBD1. With V trimmed by 6 bases and J by 10 bases, 6 bases remained unmatched. In germline, CDR1 is KGHSH, CDR2 LQKENI. The CDR3 runs to 14 residues. This CDR3 reads CASSEGQGARKLFF. The CDR3 DNA sequence: TGTGCCAGCTCTGAGGGACAGGGGGCGAGAAAACTGTTTTTT.

The chain uses TRBV20-1 and TRBJ1-2, with a weak D call TRBD1 (6 bases). The V and J ends lost 3 bases and 0 bases respectively, with 14 bases between them. Germline CDR1 is DFQATT and CDR2 is SNEGSKA (reference sequence). This CDR3 comprises 15 residues. CDR3 amino acids: CSASSPGEANYGYTF. The CDR3 DNA reads TGCAGTGCTAGTTCACCAGGGGAAGCTAACTATGGCTACACCTTC.

V usage is TRBV19 and J usage is TRBJ2-3; TRBD2 matches at 12 bases. CDR3 size: 15 residues. The germline V gene has CDR1 LNHDA and CDR2 SQIVND (reference sequence). V lost 7 bases and J lost 3; bases outside the gene matches: 5. The CDR3: CASTILAGGTDTQYF. In DNA, the CDR3 is TGTGCCAGTACCATACTAGCGGGGGGAACAGATACGCAGTATTTT.

CDR3: CSVDLRWDAEAFF. CDR3 in DNA: TGCAGCGTTGACTTAAGATGGGACGCTGAAGCTTTCTTT. The chain is built from TRBV29-1 and TRBJ1-1; possible D gene TRBD1, 5 bases. This CDR3 comprises 13 residues. Trimming removed 3 bases from V and 6 bases from J, with 14 bases in between. The germline gives CDR1 SQVTM, CDR2 ANQGSEA. The variable domain in full, completed from reference TRBV29-1 and TRBJ1-1, reads SAVISQKPSRDICQRGTSLTIQCQVDSQVTMMFWYRQQPGQSLTLIATANQGSEATYESGFVIDKFPISRPNLTFSTLTVSNMSPEDSSIYLCSVDLRWDAEAFFGQGTRLTVV.

The V gene is TRBV14, the J gene TRBJ2-3; D is ambiguous. Germline CDR1 SGHDN, CDR2 FVKESK. This CDR3 is 14 amino acids long. The V end lost 1 base, the J end lost 8 bases, and 13 bases lay between the germline ends. The CDR3 sequence: CASSQGGIYGTQYF. CDR3 bases: TGTGCCAGCAGCCAAGGGGGTATTTACGGTACGCAGTATTTT.

The chain has TRBV2 and TRBJ2-7; a possible D gene is TRBD1 (6 bases). V lost 7 bases, J lost 2 bases, and 15 bases lay in between. The CDR3 is 14 residues long. The germline V gene encodes CDR1 SNHLY and CDR2 FYNNEI. As DNA, the CDR3 is TGTGCCAGCACCCCCGGGACAATTACCTACGAGCAGTACTTC. Translated: CASTPGTITYEQYF.

The chain carries TRBV5-1 and TRBJ2-3; D remains unclear. V gave up 0 bases and J gave up 2 bases, with 7 bases separating them. From germline, CDR1 is SGHRS and CDR2 YFSETQ. CDR3 length: 14 residues. DNA of the CDR3: TGCGCCAGCAGCTTGGGAGGCTACACAGATACGCAGTATTTT. Translating it yields CASSLGGYTDTQYF.

The rearrangement links TRBV5-6 to TRBJ1-5, with a weak D call TRBD1 (5 bases). V was pared by 2 bases and J by 3 bases, with 9 bases between. The germline V gene has CDR1 SGHDT and CDR2 YYEEEE. The CDR3 covers 14 residues. CDR3 sequence (DNA): TGTGCCAGCAGCTTTGCAGGGAACAATCAGCCCCAGCATTTT. It yields the protein CASSFAGNNQPQHF. The full variable domain, completed using reference TRBV5-6 and TRBJ1-5, is DAGVTQSPTHLIKTRGQQVTLRCSPKSGHDTVSWYQQALGQGPQFIFQYYEEEERQRGNFPDRFSGHQFPNYSSELNVNALLLGDSALYLCASSFAGNNQPQHFGDGTRLSIL.

The chain's CDR3 is CASSEWVNTEAFF. The CDR3 DNA reads TGTGCCAGCAGTGAATGGGTGAACACTGAAGCTTTCTTT. The chain uses TRBV6-1 and TRBJ1-1; no clear D gene. There are 13 residues in the CDR3. V was trimmed by 2 bases and J by 0 bases, leaving 4 bases between them. Per germline, CDR1 MNHNS and CDR2 SASEGT.

The J gene is TRBJ2-7, the V gene TRBV4-3; TRBD1 aligns across 11 bases. CDR1 LGHNA and CDR2 YSLEER come from the germline V gene. J lost 2 bases, V lost 4 bases, and 7 bases had no gene match. The CDR3 spans 16 residues. The CDR3 sequence is CASSRGQGAGPYEQYF. The CDR3 nucleotides read TGCGCCAGCAGCCGAGGACAGGGGGCCGGACCCTACGAGCAGTACTTC.

V gene TRBV30 combines with J gene TRBJ1-3, with D uncertain. Trimming shortened V by 1 base and J by 0 bases, and 7 bases separated the two germline ends. The germline gives CDR1 GTSNPN, CDR2 SVGIG (reference sequence). This CDR3 has 14 amino acids. The CDR3 DNA is TGTGCCTGGAGTGGGCTAGTCTCTGGAAACACCATATATTTT. This codes for CAWSGLVSGNTIYF.

Only one count was recorded for this clone. V is TRBV29-1 and J is TRBJ2-2; TRBD1 aligns across 12 bases. Germline assignment: CDR1 SQVTM and CDR2 ANQGSEA. V dropped 4 bases and J dropped 7; count of bases not matched to a gene: 7. This CDR3 has 15 amino acids. The chain's CDR3 is CSVAGTGGVIGELFF. As DNA, the CDR3 is TGCAGCGTTGCCGGGACAGGGGGCGTTATCGGGGAGCTGTTTTTT.

V usage is TRBV18 and J usage is TRBJ2-3; D is undetermined. Per germline, CDR1 KGHSH and CDR2 LQKENI. V was shortened by 3 bases and J by 0 bases, with 10 bases between the two germline ends. CDR3 size: 15 residues. The CDR3 DNA reads TGTGCCAGCTCACCCCTACTCGAAAGCACAGATACGCAGTATTTT. Amino acids: CASSPLLESTDTQYF.

The chain uses TRBV9 and TRBJ1-1, with D possibly TRBD1 on 6 matching bases. CDR3 length: 11 amino acids. The germline gives CDR1 SGDLS, CDR2 YYNGEE. V lost 8 bases, J lost 6 bases, and 11 bases lay in between. DNA for the CDR3: TGTGCCAGTGGGGGGGGCGCTGAAGCTTTCTTT. As protein: CASGGGAEAFF.